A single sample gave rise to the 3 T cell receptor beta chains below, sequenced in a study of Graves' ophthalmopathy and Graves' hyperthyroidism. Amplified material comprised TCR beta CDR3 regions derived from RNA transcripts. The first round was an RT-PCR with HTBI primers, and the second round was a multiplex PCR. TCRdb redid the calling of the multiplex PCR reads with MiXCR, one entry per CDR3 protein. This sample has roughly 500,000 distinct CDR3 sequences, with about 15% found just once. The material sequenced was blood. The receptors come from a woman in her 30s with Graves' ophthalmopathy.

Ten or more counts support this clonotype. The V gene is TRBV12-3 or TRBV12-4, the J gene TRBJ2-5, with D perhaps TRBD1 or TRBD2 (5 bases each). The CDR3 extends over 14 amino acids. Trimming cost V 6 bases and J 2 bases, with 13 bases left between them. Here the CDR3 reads CASRAGAAQETQYF. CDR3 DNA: TGTGCCAGCAGGGCCGGGGCAGCTCAAGAGACCCAGTACTTC.

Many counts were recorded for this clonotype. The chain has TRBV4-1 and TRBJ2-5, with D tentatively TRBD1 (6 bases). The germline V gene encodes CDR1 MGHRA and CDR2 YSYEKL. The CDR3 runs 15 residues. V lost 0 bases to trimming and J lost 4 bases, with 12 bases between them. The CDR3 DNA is TGCGCCAGCAGCCAAGATCCGACAGGTCCAGAGACCCAGTACTTC. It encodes CASSQDPTGPETQYF.

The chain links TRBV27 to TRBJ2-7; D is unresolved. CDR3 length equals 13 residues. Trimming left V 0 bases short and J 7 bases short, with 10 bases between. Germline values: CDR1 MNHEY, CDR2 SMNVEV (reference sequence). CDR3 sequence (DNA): TGTGCCAGCAGTTTATCCCGCTATGGGGAGCAGTACTTC. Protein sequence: CASSLSRYGEQYF.